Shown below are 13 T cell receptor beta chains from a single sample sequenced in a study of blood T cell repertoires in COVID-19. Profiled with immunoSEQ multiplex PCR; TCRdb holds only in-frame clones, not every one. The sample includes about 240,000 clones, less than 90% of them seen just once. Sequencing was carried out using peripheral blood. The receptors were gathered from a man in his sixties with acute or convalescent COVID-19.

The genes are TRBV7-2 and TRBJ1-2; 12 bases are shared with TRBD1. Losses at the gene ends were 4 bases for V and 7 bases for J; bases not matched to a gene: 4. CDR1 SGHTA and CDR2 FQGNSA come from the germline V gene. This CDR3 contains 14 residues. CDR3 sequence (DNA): TGTGCCAGCAGCTCCGGGACAGGGGGCGGTGGCTACACCTTC. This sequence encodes CASSSGTGGGGYTF.

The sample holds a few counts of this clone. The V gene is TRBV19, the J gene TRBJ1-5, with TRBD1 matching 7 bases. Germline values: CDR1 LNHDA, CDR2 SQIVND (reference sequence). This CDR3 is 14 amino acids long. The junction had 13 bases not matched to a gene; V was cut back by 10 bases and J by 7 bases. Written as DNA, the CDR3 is TGTGCCACAACGCCCACAGGGGAGCTACAGCCCCAGCATTTT. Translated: CATTPTGELQPQHF.

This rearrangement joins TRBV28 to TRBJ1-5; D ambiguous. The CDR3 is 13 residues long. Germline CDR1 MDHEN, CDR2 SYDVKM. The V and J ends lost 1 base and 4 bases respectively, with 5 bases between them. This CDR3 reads CASSLSPNQPQHF. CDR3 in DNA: TGTGCCAGCAGTTTATCCCCTAATCAGCCCCAGCATTTT.

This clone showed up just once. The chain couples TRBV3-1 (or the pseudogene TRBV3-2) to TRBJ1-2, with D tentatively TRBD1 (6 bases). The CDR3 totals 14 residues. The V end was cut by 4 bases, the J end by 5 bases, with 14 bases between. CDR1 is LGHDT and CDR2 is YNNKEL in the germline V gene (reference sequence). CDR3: CASSLGQPFYGYTF. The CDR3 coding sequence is TGTGCCAGCAGCCTAGGACAGCCCTTTTATGGCTACACCTTC.

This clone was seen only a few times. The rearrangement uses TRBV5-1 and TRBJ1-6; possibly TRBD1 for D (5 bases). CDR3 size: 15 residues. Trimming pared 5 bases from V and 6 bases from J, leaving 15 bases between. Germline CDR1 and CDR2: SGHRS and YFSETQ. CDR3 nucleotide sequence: TGCGCCAGCAGTAGTGCGGGGGGTCCTAATTCACCCCTCCACTTT. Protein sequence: CASSSAGGPNSPLHF.

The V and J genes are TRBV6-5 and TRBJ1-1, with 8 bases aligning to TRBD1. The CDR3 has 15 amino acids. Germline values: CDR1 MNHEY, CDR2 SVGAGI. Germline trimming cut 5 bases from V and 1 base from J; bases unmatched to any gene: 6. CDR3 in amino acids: CASSPTGTGNTEAFF. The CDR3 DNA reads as TGTGCCAGCAGTCCTACCGGGACAGGGAACACTGAAGCTTTCTTT.

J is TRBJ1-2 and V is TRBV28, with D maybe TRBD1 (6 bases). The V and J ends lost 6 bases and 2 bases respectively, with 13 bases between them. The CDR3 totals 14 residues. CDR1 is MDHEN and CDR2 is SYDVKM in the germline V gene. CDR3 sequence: CASRRGQANYGYTF. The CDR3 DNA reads TGTGCCAGCAGGCGGGGGCAGGCCAACTATGGCTACACCTTC.

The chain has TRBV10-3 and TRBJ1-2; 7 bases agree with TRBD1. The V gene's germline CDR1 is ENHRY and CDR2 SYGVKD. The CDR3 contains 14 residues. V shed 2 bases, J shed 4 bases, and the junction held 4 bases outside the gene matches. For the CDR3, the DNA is TGTGCCATCAGTGAGAGGGGGCAGAGCTATGGCTACACCTTC. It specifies CAISERGQSYGYTF.

CDR3 protein: CASSRRDYNYNEQFF. CDR3 nucleotides: TGTGCCAGCAGTCGCCGGGACTATAACTACAATGAGCAGTTCTTC. The V call is TRBV6-2 or TRBV6-3, the J call TRBJ2-1; 7 nucleotides agree with TRBD2. The trim removed 5 bases at V and 3 bases at J, leaving 7 bases unmatched. Germline V gene lookup returns CDR1 MNHEY and CDR2 SVGEGT. This CDR3 contains 15 residues.

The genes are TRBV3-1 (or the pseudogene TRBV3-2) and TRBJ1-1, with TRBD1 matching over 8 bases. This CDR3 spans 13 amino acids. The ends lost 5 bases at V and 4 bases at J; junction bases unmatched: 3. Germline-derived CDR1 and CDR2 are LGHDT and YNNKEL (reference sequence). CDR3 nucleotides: TGTGCCAGCAGCTTTGACAGGGGCACTGAAGCTTTCTTT. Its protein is CASSFDRGTEAFF.

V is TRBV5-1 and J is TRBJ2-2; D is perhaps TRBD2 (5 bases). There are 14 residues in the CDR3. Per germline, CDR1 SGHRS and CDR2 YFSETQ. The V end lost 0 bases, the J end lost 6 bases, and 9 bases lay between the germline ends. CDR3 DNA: TGCGCCAGCAGCTTGGACGGGATGGCCGGGGAGCTGTTTTTT. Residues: CASSLDGMAGELFF.

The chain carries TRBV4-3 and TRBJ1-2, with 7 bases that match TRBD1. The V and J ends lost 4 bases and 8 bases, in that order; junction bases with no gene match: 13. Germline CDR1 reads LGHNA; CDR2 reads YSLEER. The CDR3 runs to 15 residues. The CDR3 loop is CASSLGPRQGGGYTF. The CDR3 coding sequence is TGCGCCAGCAGCCTCGGGCCCCGACAGGGAGGCGGCTACACCTTC.

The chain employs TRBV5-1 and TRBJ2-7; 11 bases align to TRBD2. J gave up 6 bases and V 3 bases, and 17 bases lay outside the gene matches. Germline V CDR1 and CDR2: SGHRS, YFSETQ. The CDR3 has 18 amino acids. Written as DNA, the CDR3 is TGCGCCAGCAGCTCCCGACTAGCGGGATACGGGCAACTACTCGAGCAGTACTTC. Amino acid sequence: CASSSRLAGYGQLLEQYF.